This T cell receptor beta chain came from a study of T cell responses to AZD1222 COVID-19 vaccine. Study summary: Timing groups of about 4 and about 12 weeks for second doses were pooled.

TCRdb keeps only in-frame clones here, not all; method: immunoSEQ multiplex PCR. The top ten hold about 0.53% of the sample, which has around 200,000 clones, 88% seen once. As to this clone: The target antigen is unknown.

J gave up 4 bases and V 3 bases, and 7 bases lay outside the gene matches. Germline V gives CDR1 KGHSH, CDR2 LQKENI. This CDR3 has 15 amino acids. Study-level points and caveats: Repertoires were obtained only post-peak T cell response. Clonal diversity may have been underestimated in mostly white British donors. Baseline antibody screening turned up just a handful of seropositive AZD1222 recipients.

V usage is TRBV18 and J usage is TRBJ1-2; 8 positions match TRBD1. The clonotype originates from an adult in good health. The material sequenced was peripheral blood, taken on day 0 of AZD1222 vaccination. The CDR3, as DNA: TGTGCCAGCTCACCCGGACAGGGTCTCACCTATGGCTACACCTTC. The encoded protein is CASSPGQGLTYGYTF.